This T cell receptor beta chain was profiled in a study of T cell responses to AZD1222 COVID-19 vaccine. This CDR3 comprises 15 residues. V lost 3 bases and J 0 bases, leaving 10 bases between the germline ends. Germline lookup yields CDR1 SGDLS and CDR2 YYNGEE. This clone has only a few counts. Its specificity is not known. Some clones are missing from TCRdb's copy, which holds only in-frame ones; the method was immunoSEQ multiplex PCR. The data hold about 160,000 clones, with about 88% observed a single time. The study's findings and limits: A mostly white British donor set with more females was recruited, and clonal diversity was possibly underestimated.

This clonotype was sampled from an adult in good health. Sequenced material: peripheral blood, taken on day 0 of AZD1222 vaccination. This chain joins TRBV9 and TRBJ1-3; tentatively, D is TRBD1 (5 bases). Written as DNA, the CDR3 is TGTGCCAGCAGCGCCGACAGCTACTCTGGAAACACCATATATTTT. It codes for CASSADSYSGNTIYF.